The 15 T cell receptor beta chains below come from one sample, sequenced in a study of long-term antiretroviral therapy in people with HIV. immunoSEQ v3.0 was run at survey level. Libraries were prepared by immunoSEQ multiplex PCR; TCRdb keeps only in-frame clonotypes and omits some of them. The sample includes 25,000 to 35,000 clones, 91% seen only once; the top ten take roughly 4%. Sample: unsorted PBMCs, taken 3.1 years after starting antiretroviral therapy. The receptors come from a man between 18 and 29 years old with HIV.

The V call is TRBV7-8, the J call TRBJ2-1; 14 bases fit TRBD2. The CDR3 runs 20 residues. Trimming at V came to 5 bases and at J to 1 base, leaving 13 bases not matched to a gene. Germline V gives CDR1 SGHVS, CDR2 FQNEAQ. The chain's CDR3 is CASSPGTGTSGRRSYNEQFF. The CDR3, as DNA: TGTGCCAGCAGCCCCGGTACCGGGACTAGCGGGAGAAGGTCCTACAATGAGCAGTTCTTC. Together with reference TRBV7-8 and TRBJ2-1, the CDR3 gives the full variable domain: GAGVSQSPRYKVAKRGQDVALRCDPISGHVSLFWYQQALGQGPEFLTYFQNEAQLDKSGLPSDRFFAERPEGSVSTLKIQRTQQEDSAVYLCASSPGTGTSGRRSYNEQFFGPGTRLTVL.

The V gene is TRBV15, the J gene TRBJ2-2; 7 bases line up with TRBD1. J was trimmed by 2 bases and V by 0 bases; bases with no gene match: 9. The germline V gene encodes CDR1 LNHNV and CDR2 YYDKDF (reference sequence). The CDR3 consists of 18 residues. CDR3 residues: CATSRDRAGTANTGELFF. DNA for the CDR3: TGTGCCACCAGCAGAGATCGAGCCGGGACAGCAAACACCGGGGAGCTGTTTTTT.

V and J are TRBV7-2 and TRBJ1-2, with D hard to call. V was pared by 5 bases and J by 5 bases, with 12 bases between. The CDR3 has 13 amino acids. Germline V lookup: CDR1 SGHTA, CDR2 FQGNSA. Here the CDR3 reads CASSHGKEYGYTF. CDR3 DNA: TGTGCCAGCAGCCACGGTAAAGAATATGGCTACACCTTC.

V is TRBV10-3 and J is TRBJ2-3; TRBD2 matches at 13 bases. The CDR3 totals 17 residues. V gave up 2 bases and J gave up 5 bases; unmatched junction bases: 7. Germline CDR1 reads ENHRY; CDR2 reads SYGVKD. The CDR3 region is CAISETLAGGRGDTQYF. The DNA of the CDR3 is TGTGCCATCAGTGAGACACTAGCGGGAGGGAGAGGAGATACGCAGTATTTT.

The rearrangement links TRBV18 to TRBJ1-1, with D possibly matching TRBD1 (6 bases). Per germline, CDR1 KGHSH and CDR2 LQKENI. CDR3 length: 14 residues. The V end lost 6 bases, the J end lost 0 bases, and 11 bases lay between the germline ends. The CDR3 loop is CASSQQGLNTEAFF. In DNA form, the CDR3 reads TGTGCCAGCTCCCAACAGGGTTTGAACACTGAAGCTTTCTTT.

The chain employs TRBV7-9 and TRBJ1-6; 7 bases are a match to TRBD1. Germline V gene sequence: CDR1 SEHNR, CDR2 FQNEAQ (reference sequence). This CDR3 is built from 18 residues. V lost 0 bases, J lost 7 bases, and 12 bases stayed unmatched. The CDR3 sequence: CASSLARPIGGTNSPLHF. The CDR3 DNA is TGTGCCAGCAGCTTAGCGAGACCGATAGGGGGCACAAATTCACCCCTCCACTTT.

This clone appeared once. The J gene is TRBJ2-7, the V gene TRBV6-5; D unresolved. The CDR3 is 15 residues long. The V gene lost 0 bases and the J gene lost 1 base, with 10 bases spanning the gap. Germline-derived CDR1 and CDR2 are MNHEY and SVGAGI. CDR3 region: CASSYSNLGSYEQYF. The CDR3 DNA reads as TGTGCCAGCAGTTACTCGAACCTAGGGTCCTACGAGCAGTACTTC.

The chain carries TRBV11-2 and TRBJ2-1; possibly TRBD2 for D (5 bases). Germline assignment: CDR1 SGHAT and CDR2 FQNNGV. V was pared by 1 base and J by 6 bases, with 7 bases between. CDR3 size: 13 residues. The CDR3 loop is CASSLGLLNEQFF. The CDR3 DNA is TGTGCCAGCAGCTTAGGACTACTCAATGAGCAGTTCTTC.

V is TRBV6-1 and J is TRBJ1-5; tentatively, D is TRBD1 (6 bases). This CDR3 spans 13 amino acids. Trimming took off 6 bases at V and 7 bases at J, with 13 bases between the two ends. The germline V gene has CDR1 MNHNS and CDR2 SASEGT. The CDR3: CASRTGLGQPQHF. The CDR3 DNA sequence: TGTGCCAGCAGAACAGGGTTAGGGCAGCCCCAGCATTTT.

The chain joins TRBV28 to TRBJ2-1; D may be TRBD2 (6 bases). CDR3 length: 14 residues. The V end lost 10 bases, the J end lost 6 bases, and 19 bases lay between the germline ends. Per the germline V gene, CDR1 is MDHEN and CDR2 is SYDVKM. The CDR3 coding sequence is TGTGCCACGTGCGGGACTGATCTAGGCAATGAGCAGTTCTTC. Translated: CATCGTDLGNEQFF.

J is TRBJ1-1 and V is TRBV2, with 7 bases fitting TRBD1. The germline V gene has CDR1 SNHLY and CDR2 FYNNEI. The CDR3 totals 10 residues. With 6 bases clipped from V and 8 bases from J, the junction kept 0 bases outside the gene matches. The CDR3: CASRDREAFF. CDR3 bases: TGTGCCAGCAGGGACAGGGAAGCTTTCTTT.

In nucleotides, the CDR3 is TGCAGCGTAGACGGGACAGCGACCAATGAGCAGTTCTTC. Amino acids: CSVDGTATNEQFF. The J gene is TRBJ2-1, the V gene TRBV29-1, with TRBD1 identical over 7 bases. Germline trimming cut 6 bases from V and 6 bases from J; bases unmatched to any gene: 8. The CDR3 spans 13 residues. In germline, CDR1 is SQVTM, CDR2 ANQGSEA.

This clone was observed a single time. The rearrangement uses TRBV7-2 and TRBJ2-7, with D perhaps matching TRBD1 (5 bases). CDR3 size: 14 residues. Germline CDR1 SGHTA, CDR2 FQGNSA. V dropped 7 bases and J dropped 3 bases, with 16 bases sitting between them. CDR3 DNA: TGTGCCAGCACCCCAACTTCTCAGGGCTACGAGCAGTACTTC. Amino acids: CASTPTSQGYEQYF.

In its sample, this clone was seen once. The chain is built from TRBV7-8 and TRBJ1-2, with D tentatively TRBD1 (6 bases). Looked up from germline, CDR1 is SGHVS and CDR2 is FQNEAQ. The CDR3 extends over 12 amino acids. V was shortened by 5 bases and J by 2 bases, with 6 bases between the two germline ends. CDR3 nucleotide sequence: TGTGCCAGCAGCGGGGGCAACTATGGCTACACCTTC. Protein product: CASSGGNYGYTF.

This chain uses TRBV30 with TRBJ2-5; D is undetermined. CDR1 and CDR2 from the germline V gene are GTSNPN and SVGIG (reference sequence). The CDR3 has 15 amino acids. V lost 0 bases and J lost 1, with 12 bases in between. This chain's CDR3 is CAWSVTSRIQETQYF. The CDR3 DNA sequence: TGTGCCTGGAGTGTAACATCGCGTATCCAAGAGACCCAGTACTTC. The entire variable domain, with the rest obtained from reference TRBV30 and TRBJ2-5, is as follows: SQTIHQWPATLVQPVGSPLSLECTVEGTSNPNLYWYRQAAGRGLQLLFYSVGIGQISSEVPQNLSASRPQDRQFILSSKKLLLSDSGFYLCAWSVTSRIQETQYFGPGTRLLVL.